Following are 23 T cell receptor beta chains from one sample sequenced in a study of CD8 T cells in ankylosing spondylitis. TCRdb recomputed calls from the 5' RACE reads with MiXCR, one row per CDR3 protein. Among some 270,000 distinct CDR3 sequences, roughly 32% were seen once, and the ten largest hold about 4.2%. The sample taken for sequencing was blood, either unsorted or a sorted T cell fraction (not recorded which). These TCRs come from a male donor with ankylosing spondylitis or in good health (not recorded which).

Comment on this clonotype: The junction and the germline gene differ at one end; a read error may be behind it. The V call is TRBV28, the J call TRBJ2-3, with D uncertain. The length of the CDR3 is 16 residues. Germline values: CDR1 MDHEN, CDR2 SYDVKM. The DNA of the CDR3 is TGTGCCAGCAGTTTATTCGGGCGTACCTCCACAGATACGCAGTATTTC. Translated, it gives CASSLFGRTSTDTQYF.

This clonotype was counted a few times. As DNA, the CDR3 is TGTGCCAGCAGTTTGGCTAGCGCCCTTTCCTACAATGAGCAGTTCTTC. The encoded protein is CASSLASALSYNEQFF. The V and J genes are TRBV12-3 or TRBV12-4 and TRBJ2-1, with a tentative D call TRBD2 (6 bases). This CDR3 region has 16 residues. V shed 3 bases and J shed 1 base, with 13 bases lying between them.

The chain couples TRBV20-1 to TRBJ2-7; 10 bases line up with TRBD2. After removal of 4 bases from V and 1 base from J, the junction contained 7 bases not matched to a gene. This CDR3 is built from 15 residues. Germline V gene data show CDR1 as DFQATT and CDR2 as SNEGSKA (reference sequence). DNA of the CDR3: TGCAGTGCTAAGGAAATAGCGGGGGGTTCCTACGAGCAGTACTTC. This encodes CSAKEIAGGSYEQYF.

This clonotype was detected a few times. The CDR3 DNA follows: TGTGCTAGTGGTCCCCCGTTGGACAGGCCGAACACTGAAGCTTTCTTT. Its protein product is CASGPPLDRPNTEAFF. The V and J genes are TRBV12-5 and TRBJ1-1; 7 bases match TRBD1. The CDR3 runs to 16 residues. Trimming took 5 bases from V and 1 from J; bases not matched to a gene: 10. The germline V gene encodes CDR1 LGHNT and CDR2 FRNRAP.

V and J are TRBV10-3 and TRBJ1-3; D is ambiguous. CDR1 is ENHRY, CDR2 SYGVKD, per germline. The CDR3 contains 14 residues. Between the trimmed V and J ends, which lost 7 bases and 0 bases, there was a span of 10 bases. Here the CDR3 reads CAITGPNSGNTIYF. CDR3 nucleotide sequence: TGTGCCATCACCGGCCCAAACTCTGGAAACACCATATATTTT.

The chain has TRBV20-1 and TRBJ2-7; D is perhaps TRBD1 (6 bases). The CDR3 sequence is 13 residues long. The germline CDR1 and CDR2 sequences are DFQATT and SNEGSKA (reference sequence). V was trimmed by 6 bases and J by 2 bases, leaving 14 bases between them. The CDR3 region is CSAKQGPTYEQYF. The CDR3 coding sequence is TGCAGTGCAAAGCAGGGGCCTACCTACGAGCAGTACTTC.

This CDR3 reads CASSLEWARGEQYF. In DNA form, the CDR3 reads TGTGCCAGCAGCTTAGAATGGGCCAGGGGCGAGCAGTACTTC. V usage is TRBV11-2 and J usage is TRBJ2-7, with D perhaps TRBD1 (6 bases). Germline V gives CDR1 SGHAT, CDR2 FQNNGV. Trimming removed 0 bases from V and 6 bases from J, with 12 bases in between. CDR3 length equals 14 residues. Combining the CDR3 with reference TRBV11-2 and TRBJ2-7 gives the whole variable domain EAGVAQSPRYKIIEKRQSVAFWCNPISGHATLYWYQQILGQGPKLLIQFQNNGVVDDSQLPKDRFSAERLKGVDSTLKIQPAKLEDSAVYLCASSLEWARGEQYFGPGTRLTVT.

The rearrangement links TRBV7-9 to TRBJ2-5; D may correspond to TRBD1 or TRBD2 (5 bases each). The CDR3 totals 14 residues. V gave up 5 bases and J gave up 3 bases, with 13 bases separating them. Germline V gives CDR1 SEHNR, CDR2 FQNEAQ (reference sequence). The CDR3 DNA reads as TGTGCCAGCAGCCAAGGGACGGGAAAAGAGACCCAGTACTTC. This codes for CASSQGTGKETQYF.

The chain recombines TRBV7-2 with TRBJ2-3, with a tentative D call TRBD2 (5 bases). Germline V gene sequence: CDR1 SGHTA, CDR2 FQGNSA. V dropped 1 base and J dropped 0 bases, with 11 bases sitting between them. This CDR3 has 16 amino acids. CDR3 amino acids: CASSLGEKSSTDTQYF. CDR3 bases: TGTGCCAGCAGCTTAGGGGAGAAGTCTAGCACAGATACGCAGTATTTT.

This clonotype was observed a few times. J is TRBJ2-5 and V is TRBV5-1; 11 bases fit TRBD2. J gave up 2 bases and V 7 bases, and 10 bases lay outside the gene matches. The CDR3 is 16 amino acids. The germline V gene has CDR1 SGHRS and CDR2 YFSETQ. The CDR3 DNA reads TGCGCCAGCTGCCCTGGGGCTAGCGGGGGGCAAGAGACCCAGTACTTC. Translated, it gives CASCPGASGGQETQYF.

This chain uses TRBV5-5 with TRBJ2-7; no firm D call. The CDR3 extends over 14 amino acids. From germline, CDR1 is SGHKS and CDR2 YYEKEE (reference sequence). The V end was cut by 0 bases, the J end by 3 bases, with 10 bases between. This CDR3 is CASSLGPTSYEQYF. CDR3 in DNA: TGTGCCAGCAGCTTGGGACCGACAAGCTACGAGCAGTACTTC.

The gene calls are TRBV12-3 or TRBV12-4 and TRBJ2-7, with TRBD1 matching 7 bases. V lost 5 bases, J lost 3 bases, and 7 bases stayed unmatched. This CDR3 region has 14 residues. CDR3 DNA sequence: TGTGCCAGCAGTCTCGACAGGGTTCTCTACGAGCAGTACTTC. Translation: CASSLDRVLYEQYF.

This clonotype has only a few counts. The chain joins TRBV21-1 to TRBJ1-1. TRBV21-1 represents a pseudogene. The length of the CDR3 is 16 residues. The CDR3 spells CASSNWEELEITEAFF. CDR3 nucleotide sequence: TGTGCCAGCAGCAACTGGGAGGAGCTGGAGATCACTGAAGCTTTCTTT.

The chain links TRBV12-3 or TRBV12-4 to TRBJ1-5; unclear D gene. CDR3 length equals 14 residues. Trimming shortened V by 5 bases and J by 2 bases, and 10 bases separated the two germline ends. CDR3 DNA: TGTGCCAGCAGTCCCGCGATCGGCAATCAGCCCCAGCATTTT. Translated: CASSPAIGNQPQHF.

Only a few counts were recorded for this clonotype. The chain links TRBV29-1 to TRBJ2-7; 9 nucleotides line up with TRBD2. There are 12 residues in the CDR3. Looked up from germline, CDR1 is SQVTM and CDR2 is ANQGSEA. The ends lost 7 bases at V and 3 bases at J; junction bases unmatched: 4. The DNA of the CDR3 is TGCAGCGCGTCTAGCGGGGTCTACGAGCAGTACTTC. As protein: CSASSGVYEQYF.

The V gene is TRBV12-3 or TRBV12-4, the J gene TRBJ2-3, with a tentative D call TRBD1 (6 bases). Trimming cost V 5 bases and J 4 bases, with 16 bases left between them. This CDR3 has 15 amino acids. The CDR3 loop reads CASSTQGKGADTQYF. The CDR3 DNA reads TGTGCCAGCAGTACACAGGGAAAAGGGGCAGATACGCAGTATTTT.

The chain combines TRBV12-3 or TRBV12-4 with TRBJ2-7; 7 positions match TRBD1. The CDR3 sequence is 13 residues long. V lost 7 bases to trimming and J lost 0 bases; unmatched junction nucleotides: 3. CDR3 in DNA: TGTGCCAGCACCGACAGGGCCTCCTACGAGCAGTACTTC. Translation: CASTDRASYEQYF.

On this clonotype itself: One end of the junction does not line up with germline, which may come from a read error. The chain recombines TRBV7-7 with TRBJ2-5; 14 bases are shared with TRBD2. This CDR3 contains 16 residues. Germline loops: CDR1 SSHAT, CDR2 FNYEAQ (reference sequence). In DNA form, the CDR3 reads TGTGCTAGCAGTCCCGGGACTAGCGGGGGATACGAGACCCAGTACTTC. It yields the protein CASSPGTSGGYETQYF.

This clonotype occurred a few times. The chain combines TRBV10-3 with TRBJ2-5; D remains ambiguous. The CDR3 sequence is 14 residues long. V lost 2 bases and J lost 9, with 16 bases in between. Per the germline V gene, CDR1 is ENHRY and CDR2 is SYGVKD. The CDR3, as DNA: TGTGCCATCAGTGAGAGGTCGGCCGGAGTCCCCCAGTACTTC. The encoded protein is CAISERSAGVPQYF.

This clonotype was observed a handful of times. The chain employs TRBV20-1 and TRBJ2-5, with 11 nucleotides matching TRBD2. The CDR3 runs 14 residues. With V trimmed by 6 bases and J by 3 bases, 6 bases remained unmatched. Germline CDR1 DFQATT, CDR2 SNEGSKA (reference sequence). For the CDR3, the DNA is TGCAGTGCGACACTAGCGGGGGCCGAAGAGACCCAGTACTTC. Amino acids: CSATLAGAEETQYF.

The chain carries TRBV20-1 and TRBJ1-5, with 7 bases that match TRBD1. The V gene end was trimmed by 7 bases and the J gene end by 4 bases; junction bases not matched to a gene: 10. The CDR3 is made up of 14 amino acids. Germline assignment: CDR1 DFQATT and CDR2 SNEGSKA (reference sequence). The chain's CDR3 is CSVEKGQTNQPQHF. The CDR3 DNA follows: TGCAGTGTGGAAAAGGGACAGACAAATCAGCCCCAGCATTTT.

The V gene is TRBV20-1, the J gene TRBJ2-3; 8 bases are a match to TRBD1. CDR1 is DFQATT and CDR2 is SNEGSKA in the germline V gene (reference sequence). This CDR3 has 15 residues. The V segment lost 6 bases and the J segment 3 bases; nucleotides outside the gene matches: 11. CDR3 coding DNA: TGCAGTGCCCGAGGACAGGGCGGTGGAACAGATACGCAGTATTTT. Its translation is CSARGQGGGTDTQYF.

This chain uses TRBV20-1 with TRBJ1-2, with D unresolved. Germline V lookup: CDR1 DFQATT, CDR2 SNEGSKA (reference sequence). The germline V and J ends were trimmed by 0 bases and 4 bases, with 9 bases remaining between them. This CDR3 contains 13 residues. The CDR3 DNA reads TGCAGTGCTAGAGATCCGGCGGTCTATGGCTACACCTTC. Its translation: CSARDPAVYGYTF.